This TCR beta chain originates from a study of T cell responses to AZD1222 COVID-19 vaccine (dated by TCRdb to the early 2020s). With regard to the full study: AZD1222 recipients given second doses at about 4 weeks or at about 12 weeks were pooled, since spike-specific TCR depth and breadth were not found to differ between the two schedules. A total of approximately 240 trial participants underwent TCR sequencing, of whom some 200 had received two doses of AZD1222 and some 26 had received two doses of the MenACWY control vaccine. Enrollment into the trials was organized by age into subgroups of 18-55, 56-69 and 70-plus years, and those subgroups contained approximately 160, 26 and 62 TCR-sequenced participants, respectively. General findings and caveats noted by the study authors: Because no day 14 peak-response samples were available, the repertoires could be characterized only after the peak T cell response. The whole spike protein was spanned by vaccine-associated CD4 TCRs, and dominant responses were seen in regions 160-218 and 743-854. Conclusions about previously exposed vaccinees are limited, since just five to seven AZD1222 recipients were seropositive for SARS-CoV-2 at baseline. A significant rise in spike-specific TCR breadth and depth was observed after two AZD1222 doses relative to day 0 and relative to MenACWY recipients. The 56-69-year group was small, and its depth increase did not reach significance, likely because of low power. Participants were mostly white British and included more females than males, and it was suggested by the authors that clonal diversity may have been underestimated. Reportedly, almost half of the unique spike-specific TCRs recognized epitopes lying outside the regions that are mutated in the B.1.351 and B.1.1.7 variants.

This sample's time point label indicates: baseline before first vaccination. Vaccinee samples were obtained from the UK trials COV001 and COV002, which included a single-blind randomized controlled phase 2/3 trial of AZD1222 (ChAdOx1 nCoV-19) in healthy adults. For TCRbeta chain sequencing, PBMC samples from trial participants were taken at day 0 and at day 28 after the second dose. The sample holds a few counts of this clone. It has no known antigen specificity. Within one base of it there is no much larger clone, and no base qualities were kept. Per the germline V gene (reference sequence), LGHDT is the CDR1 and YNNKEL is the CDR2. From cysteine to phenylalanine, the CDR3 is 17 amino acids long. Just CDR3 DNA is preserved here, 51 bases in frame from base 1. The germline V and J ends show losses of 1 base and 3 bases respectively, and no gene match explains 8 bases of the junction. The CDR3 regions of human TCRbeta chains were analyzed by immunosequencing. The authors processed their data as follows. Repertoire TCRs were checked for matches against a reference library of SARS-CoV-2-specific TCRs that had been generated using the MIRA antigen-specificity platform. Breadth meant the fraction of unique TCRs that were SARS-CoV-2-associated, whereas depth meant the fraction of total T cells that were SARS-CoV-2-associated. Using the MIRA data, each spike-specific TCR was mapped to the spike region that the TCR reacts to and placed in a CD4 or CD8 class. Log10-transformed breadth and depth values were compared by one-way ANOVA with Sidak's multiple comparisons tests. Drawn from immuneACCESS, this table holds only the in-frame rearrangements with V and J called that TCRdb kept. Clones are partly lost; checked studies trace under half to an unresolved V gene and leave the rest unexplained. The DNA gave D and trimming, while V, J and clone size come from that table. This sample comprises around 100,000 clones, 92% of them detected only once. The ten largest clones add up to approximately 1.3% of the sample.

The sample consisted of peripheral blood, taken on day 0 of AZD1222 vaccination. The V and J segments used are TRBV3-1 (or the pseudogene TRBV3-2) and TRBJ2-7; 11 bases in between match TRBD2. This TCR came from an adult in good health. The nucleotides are TGTGCCAGCAGCCAAGCCCTTTCGACTAGCGGGGACTACGAGCAGTACTTC. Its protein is CASSQALSTSGDYEQYF.